The rows below give T cell receptor beta chains drawn from one sample of a study of early stage breast cancer tumors. The assay was immunoSEQ multiplex PCR, and TCRdb's table has in-frame clones only and misses some. The profile covers 50,000 to 75,000 clones, with roughly 80% appearing a single time and roughly 3.4% taken by the ten largest. The material sequenced was blood. These receptors came from a person aged 25-39 years with breast cancer. Each CDR3 is given with its conserved first and last residue. A D gene is named only where the DNA matches it firmly. Rows give clone size only sometimes, using once, few, many, or a class for an expanded clone.

CDR3: CASSRPRGQGGNQPQHF; DNA: TGTGCCAGTAGTCGACCCCGCGGACAGGGTGGAAATCAGCCCCAGCATTTT; size: few; V: TRBV19; D: TRBD1; length: 17; J: TRBJ1-5
CDR3: CASSTGLAYEQYF; DNA: TGTGCCAGCAGCACGGGACTGGCCTACGAGCAGTACTTC; size: NA; V: TRBV27; D: NA; length: 13; J: TRBJ2-7
CDR3: CASSQVRSEKLFF; DNA: TGCGCCAGCAGCCAAGTAAGAAGTGAAAAACTGTTTTTT; size: NA; V: TRBV4-1; D: NA; length: 13; J: TRBJ1-4
CDR3: CASSQALAGGPTDTQYF; DNA: TGCGCCAGCAGCCAAGCCCTAGCGGGAGGGCCGACAGATACGCAGTATTTT; size: NA; V: TRBV4-3; D: TRBD2; length: 17; J: TRBJ2-3
CDR3: CASSLSVAATNEKLFF; DNA: TGTGCCAGCAGCCTATCGGTGGCAGCAACTAATGAAAAACTGTTTTTT; size: NA; V: TRBV7-9; D: NA; length: 16; J: TRBJ1-4
CDR3: CASSLRLAGLDTQYF; DNA: TGTGCCAGCAGCCTGAGACTAGCGGGGTTGGATACGCAGTATTTT; size: NA; V: TRBV7-3; D: TRBD2; length: 15; J: TRBJ2-3
CDR3: CASSLVYNEQFF; DNA: TGCGCCAGCAGCTTGGTCTACAATGAGCAGTTCTTC; size: few; V: TRBV5-1; D: NA; length: 12; J: TRBJ2-1
CDR3: CSVGSAFRNNEQFF; DNA: TGCAGCGTTGGATCGGCTTTTCGGAACAATGAGCAGTTCTTC; size: once; V: TRBV29-1; D: NA; length: 14; J: TRBJ2-1
CDR3: CASSWGLAGTDTQYF; DNA: TGTGCCAGCAGCTGGGGACTAGCGGGCACAGATACGCAGTATTTT; size: NA; V: TRBV7-2; D: TRBD2; length: 15; J: TRBJ2-3
CDR3: CASSPNKGGAAHEQYF; DNA: TGCGCCAGCAGCCCGAATAAAGGGGGAGCAGCCCACGAGCAGTACTTC; size: NA; V: TRBV4-1; D: NA; length: 16; J: TRBJ2-7
CDR3: CASSEHGASEAFF; DNA: TGTGCCAGCAGTGAACATGGGGCGTCTGAAGCTTTCTTT; size: NA; V: TRBV6-1; D: NA; length: 13; J: TRBJ1-1
CDR3: CATSRRTSGRVRDTQYF; DNA: TGTGCCACCAGCAGAAGGACTAGCGGGAGGGTTAGAGATACGCAGTATTTT; size: NA; V: TRBV15; D: TRBD2; length: 17; J: TRBJ2-3
CDR3: CASSLRGGLSTDTQYF; DNA: TGTGCCAGCAGTTTGAGAGGCGGGCTAAGCACAGATACGCAGTATTTT; size: NA; V: TRBV27; D: NA; length: 16; J: TRBJ2-3
CDR3: CASRSGHRGGGELFF; DNA: TGTGCCAGTAGGTCGGGACACAGGGGAGGCGGGGAGCTGTTTTTT; size: once; V: TRBV19; D: NA; length: 15; J: TRBJ2-2
CDR3: CASSLSGPTFTSTDTQYF; DNA: TGCGCCAGCAGCTTGTCGGGCCCTACGTTTACTAGCACAGATACGCAGTATTTT; size: NA; V: TRBV5-1; D: NA; length: 18; J: TRBJ2-3
CDR3: CASSPWSSGKEQFF; DNA: TGTGCCAGCAGCCCATGGAGTAGCGGGAAAGAGCAGTTCTTC; size: NA; V: TRBV11-3; D: TRBD2; length: 14; J: TRBJ2-1
CDR3: CASSRGTKGQETQYF; DNA: TGTGCCAGTAGTCGCGGGACTAAGGGTCAAGAGACCCAGTACTTC; size: few; V: TRBV19; D: TRBD2; length: 15; J: TRBJ2-5
CDR3: CASRGQGAISPLHF; DNA: TGTGCCAGTAGAGGACAGGGGGCGATTTCACCCCTCCACTTT; size: few; V: TRBV19; D: TRBD1; length: 14; J: TRBJ1-6
CDR3: CASSPLLAGDEQYF; DNA: TGCGCCAGCAGCCCATTACTAGCGGGAGACGAGCAGTACTTC; size: NA; V: TRBV5-1; D: TRBD2; length: 14; J: TRBJ2-7
CDR3: CASSSGPLGEKLFF; DNA: TGCGCCAGCAGCTCCGGGCCGCTGGGAGAAAAACTGTTTTTT; size: NA; V: TRBV5-1; D: NA; length: 14; J: TRBJ1-4
CDR3: CASSSTSGSLQETQYF; DNA: TGTGCTAGCAGCTCGACTAGCGGGAGTTTACAAGAGACCCAGTACTTC; size: NA; V: TRBV7-7; D: TRBD2; length: 16; J: TRBJ2-5
CDR3: CASSGPLPGAKADRVGNTIYF; DNA: TGTGCCAGTAGTGGACCCCTGCCGGGAGCTAAGGCCGACAGGGTTGGAAACACCATATATTTT; size: NA; V: TRBV19; D: TRBD1; length: 21; J: TRBJ1-3
CDR3: CASSYSPRKAGNTIYF; DNA: TGTGCCAGCAGTTACTCTCCCCGGAAAGCTGGAAACACCATATATTTT; size: NA; V: TRBV6-5; D: NA; length: 16; J: TRBJ1-3
CDR3: CATSRIPPGQGFNEQFF; DNA: TGTGCCACCAGCAGAATACCACCGGGACAGGGCTTCAATGAGCAGTTCTTC; size: NA; V: TRBV15; D: TRBD1; length: 17; J: TRBJ2-1
CDR3: CASSETTGAYGYTF; DNA: TGTGCCAGCAGCGAAACGACGGGGGCCTATGGCTACACCTTC; size: once; V: TRBV5-4; D: NA; length: 14; J: TRBJ1-2
CDR3: CASRTGVGGSEAFF; DNA: TGTGCCAGCAGAACAGGGGTAGGAGGATCTGAAGCTTTCTTT; size: NA; V: TRBV6-5; D: TRBD1; length: 14; J: TRBJ1-1
CDR3: CASSPPGTGASEQYF; DNA: TGTGCCAGCTCACCACCTGGGACAGGGGCTTCTGAGCAGTACTTC; size: NA; V: TRBV18; D: TRBD1; length: 15; J: TRBJ2-7
CDR3: CASSQGNREETQYF; DNA: TGTGCCAGCAGCCAAGGAAACAGGGAGGAGACCCAGTACTTC; size: once; V: TRBV4-2; D: NA; length: 14; J: TRBJ2-5
CDR3: CASSIAGGSSYEQYF; DNA: TGTGCCAGTAGTATAGCTGGCGGGAGCTCCTACGAGCAGTACTTC; size: NA; V: TRBV19; D: TRBD2; length: 15; J: TRBJ2-7
CDR3: CASSLLGVSNQPQHF; DNA: TGCGCCAGCAGCTTGCTAGGAGTTAGCAATCAGCCCCAGCATTTT; size: NA; V: TRBV5-1; D: NA; length: 15; J: TRBJ1-5
CDR3: CASSLGGWSTGELFF; DNA: TGCGCCAGCAGCTTGGGAGGGTGGAGCACCGGGGAGCTGTTTTTT; size: few; V: TRBV5-1; D: NA; length: 15; J: TRBJ2-2
CDR3: CATSTRTGFHTEAFF; DNA: TGTGCCACCAGCACCCGGACAGGGTTTCACACTGAAGCTTTCTTT; size: NA; V: TRBV15; D: TRBD1; length: 15; J: TRBJ1-1
CDR3: CASSLRLADQETQYF; DNA: TGTGCCAGCAGCTTAAGGCTAGCGGATCAAGAGACCCAGTACTTC; size: NA; V: TRBV7-3; D: TRBD2; length: 15; J: TRBJ2-5
CDR3: CARSLAQSNYEQYF; DNA: TGTGCCAGAAGCTTGGCACAGAGTAACTACGAGCAGTACTTC; size: once; V: TRBV5-3; D: NA; length: 14; J: TRBJ2-7
CDR3: CASGLVRGYEQFF; DNA: TGTGCTAGTGGTTTGGTACGGGGCTATGAGCAGTTCTTC; size: NA; V: TRBV12-5; D: NA; length: 13; J: TRBJ2-1
CDR3: CASSPLWTGEEGYTF; DNA: TGTGCCAGCTCTCCGTTGTGGACAGGTGAGGAGGGCTACACCTTC; size: once; V: TRBV2; D: TRBD1; length: 15; J: TRBJ1-2
CDR3: CSALSTSGGASYEQYF; DNA: TGCAGCGCCCTATCCACTAGCGGGGGTGCCTCCTACGAGCAGTACTTC; size: NA; V: TRBV29-1; D: TRBD2; length: 16; J: TRBJ2-7
CDR3: CASSRSTSGDEQYF; DNA: TGTGCCAGCAGCCGCAGCACTTCGGGAGACGAGCAGTACTTC; size: NA; V: TRBV7-2; D: NA; length: 14; J: TRBJ2-7